This entry describes one TCR beta chain. This clonotype was found once. This receptor's antigen is unknown. Per-base qualities were not stored, and no clone one base away is much larger. Just one read gives weak support. These data come from a study of blood T cells in healthy people across ages (dated by TCRdb to 2014 to 2015). About the investigation overall: Template switching captured roughly one uniquely barcoded TCR beta cDNA molecule per two T cells in model experiments. Two additional independent replicas of 1 million unique cDNA reads from the same blood draw were analyzed for two donors (one aged 18 to 30 and one aged 80 or older). To track age-related changes in TCR beta repertoire diversity, the study relied on deep sequencing normalized with unique cDNA molecular identifiers. To avoid experimental bias, donors of different ages were distributed randomly across sequencing lanes. Donors were grouped into four age groups: young (average roughly 15 years), middle-aged (about 38), aged (about 60) and long-lived (about 82).

Systemically healthy Caucasian individuals from Russia, about 38 in total and aged about 6 to 95 years, were included as donors. Each donor gave 9 to 10 milliliters of peripheral blood, collected into EDTA-treated Vacutainer tubes. Ficoll-Paque density-gradient centrifugation was used to isolate PBMCs, with at least 6 million per sample. Total RNA, at least 5 micrograms per sample, was extracted from PBMCs with Trizol reagent. For every donor, an aliquot of PBMCs went through flow cytometry to measure the percentages of naive CD45RAhigh/CD27high T cells. The investigation overall reported the following: Observed TCR beta diversity per million T cells fell roughly linearly with age, and a significant reduction was already apparent by age roughly 41. Compared with the aged group, the long-lived group had more naive CD4+ T cells, fewer expanded clones and increased TCR diversity, a pattern suggesting age selection. Conclusive comparison of naive and antigen-experienced compartments was prevented by the profiling of bulk unsorted PBMCs. There was a strong correlation between observed TCR beta diversity and the percentage of naive T cells measured by flow cytometry. Because donor CMV infection status was unknown, age-related changes in expanded clonotypes were potentially confounded. Estimates of total diversity from one million sequenced T cells were regarded as lower bounds and underestimates.

Preparation of the library involved 5' RACE. Sequenced on an Illumina HiSeq 2500. A second 7 to 11 cycle PCR used a sample-barcoded 5' primer and a J-beta primer mix. A unique molecular identifier was introduced onto each TCR beta cDNA molecule by a template-switch 5' adaptor carrying 12 random nucleotides. Each sample yielded at least 2.5 million CDR3-containing paired-end reads. All of the RNA was converted into first-strand cDNA using the Mint cDNA synthesis kit, with a TRBC-specific oligonucleotide serving as the primer. Following uracil-DNA glycosylase treatment, all cDNA underwent a first 18-cycle PCR with the universal primers M1SS and BC2_uni_R. As for the original processing: Normalization of each sample was performed by random selection of 1 million high-quality reads, each carrying a distinct molecular identifier. Instead of being binned into consensus sequences, reads with shared molecular identifiers were discarded. CDR3 identification, clonotype clustering and error correction used MiTCR with a Q25 quality threshold and the strictest error-elimination algorithm. Lower-bound total TCR beta diversity was estimated with a nonparametric unseen species model using Euler transformation. TCRdb's own reprocessing of the public reads used fastp at Q25 and MiXCR and kept productive beta chains. Each record represents a unique CDR3 protein, reported with the most common genes and DNA among its rows. V and J calls and clone size were set by TCRdb, not the authors. Present in this sample are 730,000 or so distinct CDR3 sequences, roughly two fifths of which were seen just once. The biggest ten clones account for 30% of the sample.

Material for sequencing was blood. This TCR derives from a man at least 80 years old in good health.

In nucleotide form, the sequence is TGTGCCAGCAGGGTTTGGGGTCAAGAGACCCAGTACTTC. Its translation reads: CASRVWGQETQYF. The sequence joins TRBV2 to TRBJ2-5; the D gene is unclear. A distance of 10 bases separates the germline ends of V and J, which lose 6 bases and 2 bases respectively. In the germline V gene, CDR1 corresponds to SNHLY and CDR2 to FYNNEI. The CDR3 numbers 13 residues from cysteine through phenylalanine. Of all the DNA, just the CDR3 is kept, 39 bases in frame from base 1.